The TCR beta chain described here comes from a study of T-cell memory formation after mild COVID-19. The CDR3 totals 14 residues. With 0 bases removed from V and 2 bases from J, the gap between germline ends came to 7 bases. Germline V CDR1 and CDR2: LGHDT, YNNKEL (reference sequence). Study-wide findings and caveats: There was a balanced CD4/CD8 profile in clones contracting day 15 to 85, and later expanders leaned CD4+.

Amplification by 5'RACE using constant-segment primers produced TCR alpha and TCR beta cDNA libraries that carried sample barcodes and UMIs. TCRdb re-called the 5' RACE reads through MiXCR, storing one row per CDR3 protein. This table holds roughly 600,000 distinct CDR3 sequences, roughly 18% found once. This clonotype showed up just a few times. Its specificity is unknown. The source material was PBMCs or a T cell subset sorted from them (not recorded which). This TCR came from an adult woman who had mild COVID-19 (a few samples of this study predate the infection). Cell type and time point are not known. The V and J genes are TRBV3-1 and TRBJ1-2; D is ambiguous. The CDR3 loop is CASSQDSINYGYTF. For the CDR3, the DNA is TGTGCCAGCAGCCAAGATAGCATAAACTATGGCTACACCTTC.